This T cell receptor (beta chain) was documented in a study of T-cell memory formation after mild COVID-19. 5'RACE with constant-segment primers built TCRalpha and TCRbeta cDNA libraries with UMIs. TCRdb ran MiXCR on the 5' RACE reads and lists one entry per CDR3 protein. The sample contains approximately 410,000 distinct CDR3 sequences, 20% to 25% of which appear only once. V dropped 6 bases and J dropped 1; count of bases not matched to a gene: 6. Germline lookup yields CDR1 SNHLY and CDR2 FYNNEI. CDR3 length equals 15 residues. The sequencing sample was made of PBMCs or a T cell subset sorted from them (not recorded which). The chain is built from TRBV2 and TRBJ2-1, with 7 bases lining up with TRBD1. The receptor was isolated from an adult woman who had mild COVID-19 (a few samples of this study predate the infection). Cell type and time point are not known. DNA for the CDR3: TGTGCCAGCAGGAATGACAGGGTATCCTACAATGAGCAGTTCTTC. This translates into CASRNDRVSYNEQFF.